A selection of T cell receptor beta chains follows, all from one sample in a study of T-cell memory formation after mild COVID-19. Each CDR3 protein gets one entry after TCRdb re-called the 5' RACE reads with MiXCR. The repertoire consists of some 490,000 distinct CDR3 sequences, with about 20% occurring once and the leading ten covering roughly an eighth. Sequenced: PBMCs or a T cell subset sorted from them (not recorded which). The receptors stem from an adult woman who had mild COVID-19 (a few samples of this study predate the infection). Cell type and time point are not known. The CDR3 runs from the conserved cysteine through the conserved F or W. Each record gives: V gene, J gene, CDR3 protein.

TRBV29-1	TRBJ1-4	CSVEAAGDEKLFF
TRBV7-6	TRBJ2-7	CASSLEVSSYEQYF
TRBV20-1	TRBJ2-1	CSARTSGSWSGEQFF
TRBV25-1	TRBJ2-6	CASSDRDRGYGANVLTF
TRBV9	TRBJ2-5	CASSTSGEETQYF
TRBV4-1	TRBJ2-1	CASSQAGTGGLNEQFF
TRBV6-6	TRBJ2-7	CASALTGREQYF
TRBV20-1	TRBJ1-1	CSARTGGPFMNTEAFF
TRBV27	TRBJ2-1	CASSLYGYNEQFF
TRBV12-3/TRBV12-4	TRBJ2-2	CASSPGTDTGELFF
TRBV9	TRBJ2-5	CASSAGGTQYF
TRBV29-1	TRBJ2-3	CSVATGTSGGDTQYF
TRBV5-1	TRBJ1-1	CASSLGDRQPNTEAFF
TRBV7-2	TRBJ2-5	CASSLFGGGAEETQYF
TRBV7-2	TRBJ1-2	CASSLGPGPYGYTF
TRBV5-1	TRBJ2-2	CASTRDSTGELFF
TRBV28	TRBJ1-2	CASSRDRVYGYTF
TRBV12-3/TRBV12-4	TRBJ2-5	CASTTELAETQYF
TRBV7-9	TRBJ2-3	CASSESGQPSDTQYF
TRBV7-8	TRBJ2-7	CASSYRLAGARSSYEQYF
TRBV5-1	TRBJ2-5	CASSSRASQETQYF
TRBV7-9	TRBJ2-1	CASRRQGGNEQFF
TRBV6-2/TRBV6-3	TRBJ2-5	CASSYPRAGGRFRSETQYF
TRBV15	TRBJ2-7	CATSSGLNTYEQYF
TRBV15	TRBJ2-7	CATSLRDRVHEQYF
TRBV30	TRBJ2-3	CAWSVGLAGTGSTDTQYF
TRBV12-3/TRBV12-4	TRBJ1-6	CASSLAYRDRGNSPLHF
TRBV5-8	TRBJ1-2	CASSWGNYGYTF
TRBV5-1	TRBJ2-7	CVSSSPGHNEQYF